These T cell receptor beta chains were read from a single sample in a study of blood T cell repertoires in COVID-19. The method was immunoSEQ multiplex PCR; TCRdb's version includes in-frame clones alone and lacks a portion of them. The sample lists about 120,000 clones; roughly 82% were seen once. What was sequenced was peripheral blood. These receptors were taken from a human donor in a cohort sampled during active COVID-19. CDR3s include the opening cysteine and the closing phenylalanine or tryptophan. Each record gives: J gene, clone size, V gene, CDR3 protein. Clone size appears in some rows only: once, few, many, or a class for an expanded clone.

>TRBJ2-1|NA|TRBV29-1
CSVGGQYNEQFF
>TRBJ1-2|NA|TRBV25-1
CASRQGNYGYTF
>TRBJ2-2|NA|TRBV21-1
CASIQDRGFDTGELFF
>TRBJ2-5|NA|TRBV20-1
CSARGAETQYF
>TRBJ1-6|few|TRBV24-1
CATSDSDGYREWSSPLHF
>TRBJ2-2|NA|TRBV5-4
CASRTSGGANTGELFF
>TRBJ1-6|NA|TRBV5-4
CASSGRVDSPLHF
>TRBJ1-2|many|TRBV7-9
CASSLDGGVYGYTF
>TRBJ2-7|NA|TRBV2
CASRGDRVADEQYF
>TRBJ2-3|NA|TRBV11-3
CASSRRVSGGGTDTQYF
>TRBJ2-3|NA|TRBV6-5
CASVGSQTDTQYF
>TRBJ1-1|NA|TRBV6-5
CASSITGSEAFF
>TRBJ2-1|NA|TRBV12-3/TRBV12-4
CASTGSHEQFF
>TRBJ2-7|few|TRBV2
CASRTGLAGGYEQYF